This T cell receptor beta chain came from a study of post-analysis software for immune sequencing data (dated by TCRdb to the mid-2010s). As for the study more broadly: Recorded disease courses included relapsing-remitting, secondary progressive and progressive-relapsing multiple sclerosis, with some patients lacking subtype annotation. A subset of samples was prepared in parallel using single-end sample barcoding, then pooled and co-amplified after Illumina adapter ligation. The patient repertoires were compared against 11 previously published healthy control repertoires obtained from donors aged 6 to 25 years.

To demonstrate the VDJtools post-analysis software, the study profiled TCR beta repertoires from the peripheral blood of under 15 young patients with multiple sclerosis. The patients with multiple sclerosis were children and adolescents between roughly 6 and 15 years of age. The library was obtained by PCR. Data came from an Illumina HiSeq 2500. To reduce PCR and sequencing biases, unique molecular identifiers were incorporated into the TCR beta cDNA libraries. Some 500,000 cDNA molecules were obtained for every 1 to 10 million input T cells, so each molecule roughly corresponded to one T cell. The patient libraries were prepared and sequenced using the same protocol as the earlier healthy control dataset. Within a given batch, samples were prepared together, multiplexed and sequenced on the same HiSeq lane. As for the original processing: MIGEC handled the raw barcoded reads, throwing out single-read molecular identifier groups before consensus assembly and CDR3 extraction. VDJtools was used for post-analysis of the clonotype tables, with diversity normalized by down-sampling every dataset to the smallest sample size. To correct batch-related cross-sample contamination, repertoire overlap clustering matched CDR3 amino acid sequences but not nucleotide sequences. Starting from the raw public reads, TCRdb applied fastp trimming at Q25, assembled clones with MiXCR and retained in-frame beta chains. Each entry is one CDR3 protein sequence, shown with its most common DNA and genes. The V and J calls follow TCRdb's processing rather than the paper's. This sample has 750,000 to 950,000 distinct CDR3 sequences in its table, and around 53% of those were observed once. About 4.8% of the sample is held by the ten biggest clonotypes.

CDR1 is given as DFQATT and CDR2 as SNEGSKA, both from the germline V gene (reference sequence). V is pruned by 2 bases and J by 6 bases, leaving 10 bases of the junction without a gene match. From the cysteine up to the phenylalanine, the CDR3 has a length of 15 residues. Only the CDR3 DNA stays, 45 bases, in frame from base 1. As for this clonotype: What this receptor recognizes is not known. No much larger clonotype is one base removed from it; base qualities were not supplied.

Broader findings and caveats from the paper: Direct clustering with F measure showed strong co-clustering of samples prepared in the same batch, prompting a batch-effect correction. Significantly lower normalized Chao1 diversity was found in multiple sclerosis patients than in controls, suggesting substantial peripheral T-cell clonal expansion. Significantly higher frequencies in patients than in controls were found for a handful of TRBV segments, including TRBV5-6, TRBV5-1 and TRBV20-1. The control group was slightly older than the multiple sclerosis patient group.

The chain was built from TRBV20-1 and TRBJ2-1; TRBD1 matches 7 bases in the middle. This clonotype was sampled from a girl between 5 and 17 years old with multiple sclerosis. The sequencing sample was made of blood. DNA sequence: TGCAGTGCTAGAAACGATAGACAGGGTTCCAATGAGCAGTTCTTC. The translation is CSARNDRQGSNEQFF.